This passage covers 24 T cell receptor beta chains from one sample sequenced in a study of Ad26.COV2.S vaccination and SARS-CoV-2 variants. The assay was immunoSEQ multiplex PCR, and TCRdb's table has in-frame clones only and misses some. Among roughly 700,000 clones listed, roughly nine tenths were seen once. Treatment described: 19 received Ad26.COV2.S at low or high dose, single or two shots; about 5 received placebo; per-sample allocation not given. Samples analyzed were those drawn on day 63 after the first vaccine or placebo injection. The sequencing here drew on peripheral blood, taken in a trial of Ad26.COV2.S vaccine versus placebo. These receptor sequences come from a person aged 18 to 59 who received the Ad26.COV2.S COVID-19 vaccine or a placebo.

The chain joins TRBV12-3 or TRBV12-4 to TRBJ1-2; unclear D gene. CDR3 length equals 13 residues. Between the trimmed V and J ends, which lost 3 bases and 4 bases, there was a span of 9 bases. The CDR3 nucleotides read TGTGCCAGCAGTTTCGTAACCTCCTATGGCTACACCTTC. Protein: CASSFVTSYGYTF.

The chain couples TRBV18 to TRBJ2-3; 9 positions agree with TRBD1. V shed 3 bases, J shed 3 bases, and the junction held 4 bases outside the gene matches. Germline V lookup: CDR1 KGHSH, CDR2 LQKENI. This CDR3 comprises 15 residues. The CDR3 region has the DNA TGTGCCAGCTCACCGTTGACAGGGGGGACAGATACGCAGTATTTT. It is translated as CASSPLTGGTDTQYF.

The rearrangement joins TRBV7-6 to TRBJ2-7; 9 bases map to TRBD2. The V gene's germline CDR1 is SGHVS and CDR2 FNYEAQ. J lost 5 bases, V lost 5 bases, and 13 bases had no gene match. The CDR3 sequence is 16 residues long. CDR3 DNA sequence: TGTGCCAGCAGCCGAACGGTTGATAGCGGGGGCCACGAGCAGTACTTC. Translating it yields CASSRTVDSGGHEQYF.

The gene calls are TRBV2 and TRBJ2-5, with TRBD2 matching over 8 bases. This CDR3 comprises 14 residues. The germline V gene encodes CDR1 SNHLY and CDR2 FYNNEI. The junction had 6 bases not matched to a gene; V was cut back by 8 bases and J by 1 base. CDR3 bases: TGTGCCAGCGGCGGGAGGAGCCTCCAAGAGACCCAGTACTTC. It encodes CASGGRSLQETQYF.

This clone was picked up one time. For the CDR3, the DNA is TGTGCCAGCTGCCGGGACCATCAAGAGACCCAGTACTTC. Translation: CASCRDHQETQYF. V usage is TRBV7-8 and J usage is TRBJ2-5; the D gene could be TRBD1 or TRBD2 (5 bases each). CDR3 size: 13 residues. Trimming took off 8 bases at V and 2 bases at J, with 12 bases between the two ends. Germline CDR1 reads SGHVS; CDR2 reads FQNEAQ.

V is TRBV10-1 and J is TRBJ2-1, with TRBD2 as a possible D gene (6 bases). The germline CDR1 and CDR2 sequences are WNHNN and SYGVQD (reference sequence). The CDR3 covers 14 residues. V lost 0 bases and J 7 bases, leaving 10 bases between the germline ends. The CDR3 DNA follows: TGCGCCAGCAGTGAGTCGGCGGGATTGAATGAGCAGTTCTTC. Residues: CASSESAGLNEQFF.

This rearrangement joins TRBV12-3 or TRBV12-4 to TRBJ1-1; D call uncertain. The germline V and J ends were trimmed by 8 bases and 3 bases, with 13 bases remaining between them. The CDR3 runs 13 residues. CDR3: CASLGNMDTEAFF. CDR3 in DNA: TGTGCCAGCCTAGGGAATATGGACACTGAAGCTTTCTTT.

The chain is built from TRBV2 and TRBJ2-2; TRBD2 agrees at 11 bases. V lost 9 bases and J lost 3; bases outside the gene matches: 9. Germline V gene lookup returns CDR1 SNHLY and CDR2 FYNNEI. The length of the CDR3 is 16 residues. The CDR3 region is CASRTGTSGYTGELFF. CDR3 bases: TGTGCCAGTAGGACCGGGACTAGCGGATACACCGGGGAGCTGTTTTTT.

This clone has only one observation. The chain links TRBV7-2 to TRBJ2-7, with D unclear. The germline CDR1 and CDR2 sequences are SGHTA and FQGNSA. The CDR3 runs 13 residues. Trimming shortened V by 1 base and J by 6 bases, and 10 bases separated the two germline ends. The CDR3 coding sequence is TGTGCCAGCAGCTTAGGGGGTTTAGGCGAGCAGTACTTC. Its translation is CASSLGGLGEQYF.

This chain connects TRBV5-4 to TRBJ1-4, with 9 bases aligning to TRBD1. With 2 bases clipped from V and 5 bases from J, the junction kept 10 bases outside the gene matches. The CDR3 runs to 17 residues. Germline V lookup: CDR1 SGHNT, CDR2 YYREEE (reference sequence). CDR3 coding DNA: TGTGCCAGCAGCTTTGGCCCCGGGACAGGGTCCAATGAAAAACTGTTTTTT. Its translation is CASSFGPGTGSNEKLFF.

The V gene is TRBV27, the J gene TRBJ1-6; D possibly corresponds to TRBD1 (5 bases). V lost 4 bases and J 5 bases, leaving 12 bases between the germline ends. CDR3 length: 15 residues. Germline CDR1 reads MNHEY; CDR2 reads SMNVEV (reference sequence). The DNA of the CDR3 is TGTGCCAGCAGTTCGGCCTCACAGGATAATTCACCCCTCCACTTT. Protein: CASSSASQDNSPLHF.

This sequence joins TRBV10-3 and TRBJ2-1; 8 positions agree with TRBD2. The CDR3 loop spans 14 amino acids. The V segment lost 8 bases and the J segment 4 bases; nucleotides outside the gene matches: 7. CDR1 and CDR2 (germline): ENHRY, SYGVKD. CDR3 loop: CAIESGGSYNEQFF. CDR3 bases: TGTGCCATCGAGTCGGGGGGGTCGTACAATGAGCAGTTCTTC.

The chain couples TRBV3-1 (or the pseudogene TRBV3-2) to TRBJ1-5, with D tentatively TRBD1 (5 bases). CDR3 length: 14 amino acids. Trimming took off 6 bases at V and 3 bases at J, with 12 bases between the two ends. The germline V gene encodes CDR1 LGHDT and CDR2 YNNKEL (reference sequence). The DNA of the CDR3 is TGTGCCAGCAGTCGGGACGGATACAATCAGCCCCAGCATTTT. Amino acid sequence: CASSRDGYNQPQHF.

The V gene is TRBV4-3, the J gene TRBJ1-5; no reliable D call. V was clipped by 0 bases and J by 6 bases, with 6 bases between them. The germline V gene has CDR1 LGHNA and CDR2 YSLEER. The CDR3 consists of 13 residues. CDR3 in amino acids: CASSQDLVQPQHF. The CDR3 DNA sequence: TGCGCCAGCAGCCAAGATTTGGTTCAGCCCCAGCATTTT.

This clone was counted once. The CDR3 nucleotides read TGTGCCATCAGTCCAACGGCTGGGACCGGGGAGCTGTTTTTT. Translating it yields CAISPTAGTGELFF. The V call is TRBV10-3, the J call TRBJ2-2; no firm D call. Germline V gene sequence: CDR1 ENHRY, CDR2 SYGVKD. Trimming took off 5 bases at V and 5 bases at J, with 12 bases between the two ends. CDR3 length: 14 residues.

Here the CDR3 reads CASSRTSGGAIYEQYF. CDR3 DNA: TGTGCCAGCTCACGGACTAGCGGGGGGGCAATCTACGAGCAGTACTTC. The chain employs TRBV18 and TRBJ2-7; 15 bases line up with TRBD2. This CDR3 comprises 16 residues. With V trimmed by 4 bases and J by 3 bases, 4 bases remained unmatched. Germline-derived CDR1 and CDR2 are KGHSH and LQKENI. The variable domain in full, with the rest retrieved from reference TRBV18 and TRBJ2-7, is NAGVMQNPRHLVRRRGQEARLRCSPMKGHSHVYWYRQLPEEGLKFMVYLQKENIIDESGMPKERFSAEFPKEGPSILRIQQVVRGDSAAYFCASSRTSGGAIYEQYFGPGTRLTVT.

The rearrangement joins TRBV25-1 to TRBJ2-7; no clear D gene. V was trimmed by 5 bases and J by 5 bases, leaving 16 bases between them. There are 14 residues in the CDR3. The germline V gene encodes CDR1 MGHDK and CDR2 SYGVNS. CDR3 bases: TGTGCCAGCAGTCCCCTAGGTGGGAACGACGAGCAGTACTTC. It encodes CASSPLGGNDEQYF.

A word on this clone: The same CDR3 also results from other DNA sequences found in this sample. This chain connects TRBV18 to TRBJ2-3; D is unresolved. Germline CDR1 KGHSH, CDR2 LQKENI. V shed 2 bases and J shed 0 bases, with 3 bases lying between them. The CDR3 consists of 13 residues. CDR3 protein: CASSPISTDTQYF. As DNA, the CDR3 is TGTGCCAGCTCACCAATTAGCACAGATACGCAGTATTTT.

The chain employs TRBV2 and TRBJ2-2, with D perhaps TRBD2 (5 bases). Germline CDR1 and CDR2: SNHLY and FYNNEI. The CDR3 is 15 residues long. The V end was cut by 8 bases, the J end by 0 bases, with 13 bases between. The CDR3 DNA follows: TGTGCCAGCCGGAAGAGCGGCGCGAACACCGGGGAGCTGTTTTTT. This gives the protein CASRKSGANTGELFF.

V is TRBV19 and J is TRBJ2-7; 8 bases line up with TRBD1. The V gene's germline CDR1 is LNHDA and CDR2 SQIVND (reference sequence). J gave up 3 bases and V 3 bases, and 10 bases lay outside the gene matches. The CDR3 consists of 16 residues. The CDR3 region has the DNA TGTGCCAGTAGTATCTTCCCCCGGGACAGGAACTACGAGCAGTACTTC. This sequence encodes CASSIFPRDRNYEQYF.

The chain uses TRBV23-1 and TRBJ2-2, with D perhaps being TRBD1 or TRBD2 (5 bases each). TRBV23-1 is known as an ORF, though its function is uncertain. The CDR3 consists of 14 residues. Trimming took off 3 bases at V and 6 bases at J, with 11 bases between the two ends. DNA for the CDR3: TGCGCCAGCAGTCATCCGGGGACGTCCGGGGAGCTGTTTTTT. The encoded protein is CASSHPGTSGELFF.

The CDR3, as DNA: TGTGCCACCAGCAGACCGGGACAGGGAAATAGGTTAGGCGAAAAACTGTTTTTT. Protein product: CATSRPGQGNRLGEKLFF. The chain recombines TRBV15 with TRBJ1-4, with TRBD1 matching over 9 bases. J lost 8 bases, V lost 2 bases, and 15 bases had no gene match. This CDR3 contains 18 residues. Germline CDR1 is LNHNV and CDR2 is YYDKDF (reference sequence).

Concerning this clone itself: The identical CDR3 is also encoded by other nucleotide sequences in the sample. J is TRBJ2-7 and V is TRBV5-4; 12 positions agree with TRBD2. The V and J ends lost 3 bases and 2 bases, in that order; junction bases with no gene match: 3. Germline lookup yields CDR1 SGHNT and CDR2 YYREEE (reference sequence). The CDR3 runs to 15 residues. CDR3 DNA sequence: TGTGCCAGCAGCTCGGGACTAGCGGGTGCCTACGAGCAGTACTTC. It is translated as CASSSGLAGAYEQYF.

CDR3 amino acids: CATRSGEAYNEQFF. In DNA form, the CDR3 reads TGTGCCACCCGTAGCGGCGAGGCCTACAATGAGCAGTTCTTC. J is TRBJ2-1 and V is TRBV11-2, with a weak D call TRBD2 (6 bases). Between the trimmed V and J ends, which lost 10 bases and 2 bases, there was a span of 15 bases. This CDR3 is built from 14 residues. The V gene's germline CDR1 is SGHAT and CDR2 FQNNGV.